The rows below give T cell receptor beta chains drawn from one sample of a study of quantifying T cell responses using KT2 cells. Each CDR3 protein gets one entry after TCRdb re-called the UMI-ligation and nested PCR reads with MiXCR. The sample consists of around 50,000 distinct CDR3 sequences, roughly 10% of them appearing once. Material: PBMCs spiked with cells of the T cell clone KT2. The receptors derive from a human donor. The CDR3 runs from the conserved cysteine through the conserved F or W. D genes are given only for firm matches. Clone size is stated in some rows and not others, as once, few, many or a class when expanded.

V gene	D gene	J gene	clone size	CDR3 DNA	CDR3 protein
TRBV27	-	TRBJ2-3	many	TGTGCCAGCAGCCCCCAATGGGCAGGCCTAAGCACAGATACGCAGTATTTT	CASSPQWAGLSTDTQYF
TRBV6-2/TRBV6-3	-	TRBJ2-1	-	TGTGCCAGCAGTTACTTGGGAAATAACAATGAGCAGTTCTTC	CASSYLGNNNEQFF
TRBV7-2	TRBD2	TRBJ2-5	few	TGTGCCAGCAGCTCCTTGAGCGGGGGCCAAGAGACCCAGTACTTC	CASSSLSGGQETQYF
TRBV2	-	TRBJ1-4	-	TGTGCCAGCAGTGAGCAGAGATCTAATGAAAAACTGTTTTTT	CASSEQRSNEKLFF
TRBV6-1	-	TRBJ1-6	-	TGTGCCAGCAGAGCAGACCGCTCCTATAATTCACCCCTCCACTTT	CASRADRSYNSPLHF
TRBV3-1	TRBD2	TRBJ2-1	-	TGTGCCAGCAGCCCCTCCGGGACTAGCGGTGAGCAGTTCTTC	CASSPSGTSGEQFF
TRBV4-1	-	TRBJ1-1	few	TGCGCCAGCAGCCAAGGATTTAAAGAGGGCGCGGATGAAGCTTTCTTT	CASSQGFKEGADEAFF
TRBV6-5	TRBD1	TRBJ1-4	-	TGTGCCAGCAGTTCCCACCGGCCCGGGACAGGAGGTGAAAAACTGTTTTTT	CASSSHRPGTGGEKLFF
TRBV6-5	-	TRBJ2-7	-	TGTGCCAGCAGTTACGGGGGATTCTACGAGCAGTACTTC	CASSYGGFYEQYF
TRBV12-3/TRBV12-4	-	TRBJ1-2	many	TGTGCCAGCACCCTTAGTATGAACTATGGCTACACCTTC	CASTLSMNYGYTF
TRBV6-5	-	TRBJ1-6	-	TGTGCCAGCAGTTACTCCCAGGGACTCTATAATTCACCCCTCCACTTT	CASSYSQGLYNSPLHF
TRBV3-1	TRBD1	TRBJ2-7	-	TGTGCCAGCAGCCGAATACCAGGGGGCGTAAACTACGAGCAGTACTTC	CASSRIPGGVNYEQYF
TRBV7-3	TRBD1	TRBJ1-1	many	TGTGCCAGCGGTAAACAGGGGGCGGCTGAAGCTTTCTTT	CASGKQGAAEAFF
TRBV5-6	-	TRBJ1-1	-	TGTGCCAGCAGCGAGGGACCTATGAACACTGAAGCTTTCTTT	CASSEGPMNTEAFF
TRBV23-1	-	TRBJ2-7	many	TGCGCCAGCAGTCACCAGGATGGGGCCTACGAGCAGTACTTC	CASSHQDGAYEQYF
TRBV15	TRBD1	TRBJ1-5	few	TGTGCCACCAGGGGGGACAGTAATCAGCCCCAGCATTTT	CATRGDSNQPQHF
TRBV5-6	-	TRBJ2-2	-	TGTGCCAGCAGCTTGTTTATCCGCCCGGACGGGGAGCTGTTTTTT	CASSLFIRPDGELFF
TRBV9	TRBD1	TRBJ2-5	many	TGTGCCAGCAGCTCCCTGACAGGGAATCGGGACCCCGGAGAGACCCAGTACTTC	CASSSLTGNRDPGETQYF
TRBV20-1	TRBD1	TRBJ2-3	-	TGCAGTGCTCTGCAGGGGGCCCTAAGAAGCACAGATACGCAGTATTTT	CSALQGALRSTDTQYF
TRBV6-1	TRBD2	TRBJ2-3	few	TGTGCCAGCAATCCTAGCGGGAGGTCAGATACGCAGTATTTT	CASNPSGRSDTQYF
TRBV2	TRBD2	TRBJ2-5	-	TGTGCCAGCAGTGAAGGAGCGGGGGCCACCCGGGAGACCCAGTACTTC	CASSEGAGATRETQYF
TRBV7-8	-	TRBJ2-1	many	TGTGCCAGCAGCTTTACCTACAATGAGCAGTTCTTC	CASSFTYNEQFF
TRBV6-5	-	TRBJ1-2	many	TGTGCCACCGGGATCAACCCTAACTATGGCTACACCTTC	CATGINPNYGYTF
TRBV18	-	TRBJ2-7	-	TGTGCCAGCTCACCAAACACAGCTCGGGAGCAGTACTTC	CASSPNTAREQYF
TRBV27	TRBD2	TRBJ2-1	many	TGTGCCAGCAGTTTTTTACTAGCGGATCACAATGAGCAGTTCTTC	CASSFLLADHNEQFF
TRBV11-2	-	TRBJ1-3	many	TGTGCCAGCAGCTTAGCGGGGGGATCTGGAAACACCATATATTTT	CASSLAGGSGNTIYF
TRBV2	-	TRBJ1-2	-	TGTGCCAGCAGTGAAGGGGGGGAGAAATATGGCTACACCTTC	CASSEGGEKYGYTF
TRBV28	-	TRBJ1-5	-	TGTGCCAGCACGGCACAGGGAGTTGGAAATCAGCCCCAGCATTTT	CASTAQGVGNQPQHF
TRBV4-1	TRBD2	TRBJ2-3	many	TGCGCCAGCAGCCAACGGACTAGCGGGGGTCAGGATACGCAGTATTTT	CASSQRTSGGQDTQYF
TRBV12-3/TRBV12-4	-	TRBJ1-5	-	TGTGCCAGCAGTTCCCCGCTAAATCAGCCCCAGCATTTT	CASSSPLNQPQHF
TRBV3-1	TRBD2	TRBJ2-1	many	TGTGCCAGCAGTTCGCCCGGGACTAGCGGGAGCGGTTACAATGAGCAGTTCTTC	CASSSPGTSGSGYNEQFF
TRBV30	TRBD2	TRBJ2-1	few	TGTGCCGGGACTAGCGGGAGGACCACCTCTTCCAATGAGCAGTTCTTC	CAGTSGRTTSSNEQFF
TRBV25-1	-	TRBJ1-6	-	TGTGCCAGCCGGCCGGATAAAGGGTATTCACCCCTCCACTTT	CASRPDKGYSPLHF
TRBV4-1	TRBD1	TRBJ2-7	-	TGCGCCAGCAGCCCAGGGGGTTACAGGGCCGGGGTGAGAGAATACGAGCAGTACTTC	CASSPGGYRAGVREYEQYF
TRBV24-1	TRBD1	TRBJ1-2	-	TGTGCCACCAGTGACGACGGTGGGACAGGCTATGGCTACACCTTC	CATSDDGGTGYGYTF
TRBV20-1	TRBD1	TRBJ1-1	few	TGCAGTGCTAGGGAGGACAGGGGCACTGAAGCTTTCTTT	CSAREDRGTEAFF
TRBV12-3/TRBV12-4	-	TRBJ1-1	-	TGTGCCAGCAGTTTCCAGCTAAACACTGAAGCTTTCTTT	CASSFQLNTEAFF
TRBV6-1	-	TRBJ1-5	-	TGTGCCAGCAGTATCCGGGACAGCAATCAGCCCCAGCATTTT	CASSIRDSNQPQHF
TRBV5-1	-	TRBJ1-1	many	TGCGCCAGCAGCTTGGGTTTCACAGGAAACACTGAAGCTTTCTTT	CASSLGFTGNTEAFF
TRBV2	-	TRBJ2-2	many	TGTGCCAGCAGTGAAGCGGTCGCCGGGGAGCTGTTTTTT	CASSEAVAGELFF
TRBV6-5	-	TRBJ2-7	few	TGTGCCAGCAGTTCGACGGCAGGGATCTACGAGCAGTACTTC	CASSSTAGIYEQYF
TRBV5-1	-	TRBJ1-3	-	TGCGCCAGCAGACAGGGCTATGGAAACACCATATATTTT	CASRQGYGNTIYF
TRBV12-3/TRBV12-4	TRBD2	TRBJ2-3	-	TGTGCCAGCAGCGGACTAGCGGGGGGCACAGATACGCAGTATTTT	CASSGLAGGTDTQYF
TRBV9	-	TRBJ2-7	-	TGTGCCAGCAGCGTAGAGTCAGGCCAGGGCTACGAGCAGTACTTC	CASSVESGQGYEQYF
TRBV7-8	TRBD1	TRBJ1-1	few	TGTGCCAGCAGTCGCGACAGGGGAAACACTGAAGCTTTCTTT	CASSRDRGNTEAFF
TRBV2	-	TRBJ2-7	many	TGTGCCGGCTCTCGGGATACCCACGAGCAGTACTTC	CAGSRDTHEQYF